This T cell receptor (beta chain) was captured by sequencing in a study of blood T cell repertoires in COVID-19. Study-wide background: Sample material is recorded as cDNA or gDNA derived from T cells, B-cell-depleted T cells, or PBMCs.

In the original processing: Using reference gene primer amplification, nucleated cell counts were estimated. Data came from immunoSEQ multiplex PCR; TCRdb stores just in-frame clones and leaves some out. The V and J calls and the clone size are those of that table, but D and trimming were determined from the DNA. The sample consists of 200,000 to 300,000 clones, under 90% of them appearing once. The sequence was obtained from a man aged 55 to 69 with acute or convalescent COVID-19. The sequencing sample was made of peripheral blood.

CDR3 nucleotide sequence: TGTGCCAGCAGTTACGTGGTAGCGGGAGGGCCGAGTGAGCAGTTCTTC. Protein product: CASSYVVAGGPSEQFF. The chain is built from TRBV6-5 and TRBJ2-1, with TRBD2 matching over 11 bases. The junction had 9 bases not matched to a gene; V was cut back by 2 bases and J by 9 bases. CDR1 MNHEY and CDR2 SVGAGI come from the germline V gene. The CDR3 spans 16 residues.